Shown below are 20 T cell receptor beta chains from a single sample sequenced in a study of cytomegalovirus exposure and HLA in healthy donors. The study ran its PCR with 60 Vbeta and 13 Jbeta primers. Clones were read by immunoSEQ multiplex PCR, and TCRdb kept only the in-frame ones, dropping some. The sample carries tens of thousands of clones, 70% to 80% recorded once. Material: PBMCs. The receptors derive from a woman in her 30s in good health and CMV-seropositive.

As for this clone: One end of the junction is discordant with germline, which a read error may explain. This chain connects TRBV19 to TRBJ1-2, with D perhaps TRBD1 (6 bases). The CDR3 length is 12 residues. The germline CDR1 and CDR2 sequences are LNHDA and SQIVND (reference sequence). CDR3 nucleotides: TGTGCCAGCAGGGACAAGAACTATGGCTACCCCTTC. Amino acids: CASRDKNYGYPF.

The chain carries TRBV10-3 and TRBJ2-7; TRBD1 agrees at 7 bases. From germline, CDR1 is ENHRY and CDR2 SYGVKD. V was pared by 6 bases and J by 4 bases, with 3 bases of the junction left unmatched. The CDR3 runs to 12 residues. The CDR3 DNA sequence: TGTGCCATCAGAGACAGGGTGTACGAGCAGTACTTC. Translation: CAIRDRVYEQYF.

The rearrangement joins TRBV7-9 to TRBJ1-4, with a tentative D call TRBD1 (6 bases). The CDR3 is 12 residues long. Trimming cost V 6 bases and J 14 bases, with 16 bases left between them. The germline V gene has CDR1 SEHNR and CDR2 FQNEAQ (reference sequence). CDR3 sequence: CASRSYRDGLFF. In DNA form, the CDR3 reads TGTGCCAGCAGGTCCTACAGGGATGGCCTGTTTTTT.

The CDR3 DNA sequence: TGTGCCAGCAGATCTTTAGACACCGGGGAGCTGTTTTTT. Translating it yields CASRSLDTGELFF. The genes are TRBV27 and TRBJ2-2; D is ambiguous. The CDR3 totals 13 residues. Per germline, CDR1 MNHEY and CDR2 SMNVEV (reference sequence). V shed 6 bases and J shed 3 bases, with 8 bases lying between them.

In nucleotides, the CDR3 is TGCGCCAGCAGCTTCGAGGGGGTTATGAACACTGAAGCTTTCTTT. It translates to CASSFEGVMNTEAFF. The chain carries TRBV5-1 and TRBJ1-1; a possible D gene is TRBD1 (6 bases). The CDR3 loop spans 15 amino acids. Germline-derived CDR1 and CDR2 are SGHRS and YFSETQ. Deletions cut 2 bases from V and 0 bases from J, with 11 bases between.

V gene TRBV6-1 combines with J gene TRBJ1-5; TRBD1 matches at 7 bases. This CDR3 is 14 amino acids long. With 2 bases clipped from V and 5 bases from J, the junction kept 3 bases outside the gene matches. Germline-derived CDR1 and CDR2 are MNHNS and SASEGT. DNA of the CDR3: TGTGCCAGCAGTGAACAGACAGGGCATCAGCCCCAGCATTTT. As protein: CASSEQTGHQPQHF.

The chain carries TRBV19 and TRBJ1-1, with 8 bases lining up with TRBD1. The V gene's germline CDR1 is LNHDA and CDR2 SQIVND (reference sequence). V was clipped by 3 bases and J by 4 bases; unmatched bases: 4. The CDR3 loop spans 14 amino acids. The CDR3 DNA reads as TGTGCCAGTAGTATTCAGGGGGCGGGCACTGAAGCTTTCTTT. Amino acids: CASSIQGAGTEAFF. Based on the CDR3 plus reference TRBV19 and TRBJ1-1, the full variable domain is DGGITQSPKYLFRKEGQNVTLSCEQNLNHDAMYWYRQDPGQGLRLIYYSQIVNDFQKGDIAEGYSVSREKKESFPLTVTSAQKNPTAFYLCASSIQGAGTEAFFGQGTRLTVV.

Comments on this clone: Sequence at one end of the junction differs from germline and may be a read error. The chain uses TRBV19 and TRBJ2-7, with 8 bases aligning to TRBD2. CDR1 is LNHDA and CDR2 is SQIVND in the germline V gene (reference sequence). The CDR3 has 15 residues. CDR3 DNA sequence: TGTCCCAGTAGTCAAGACAGCGGGGGCTCCTACGAGCAGTACTTC. Translating it yields CPSSQDSGGSYEQYF.

The chain recombines TRBV19 with TRBJ2-1; 14 positions agree with TRBD2. Germline V CDR1 and CDR2: LNHDA, SQIVND (reference sequence). The CDR3 is made up of 19 amino acids. J gave up 0 bases and V 3 bases, and 7 bases lay outside the gene matches. CDR3 protein: CASSISGTSGRGSYNEQFF. DNA for the CDR3: TGTGCCAGTAGTATTTCCGGGACTAGCGGGAGAGGCTCCTACAATGAGCAGTTCTTC.

The CDR3 loop is CASSSSTQVGGLKNIQYF. Here the CDR3 DNA reads TGTGCCAGCAGCTCATCAACGCAAGTTGGGGGCCTCAAAAACATTCAGTACTTC. The V and J genes are TRBV7-9 and TRBJ2-4; TRBD1 is a possible D gene (6 bases). Germline CDR1 and CDR2: SEHNR and FQNEAQ (reference sequence). This CDR3 has 18 amino acids. V was cut by 4 bases and J by 3 bases, with 22 bases left in between. The entire variable domain, with the rest obtained from reference TRBV7-9 and TRBJ2-4, is as follows: DTGVSQNPRHKITKRGQNVTFRCDPISEHNRLYWYRQTLGQGPEFLTYFQNEAQLEKSRLLSDRFSAERPKGSFSTLEIQRTEQGDSAMYLCASSSSTQVGGLKNIQYFGAGTRLSVL.

In this sample, this clone turned up a few times. The same CDR3 is also encoded by other DNA sequences in this sample. V is TRBV6-4 and J is TRBJ2-3; TRBD2 matches at 11 bases. Per the germline V gene, CDR1 is MRHNA and CDR2 is SNTAGT. CDR3 size: 15 residues. J gave up 1 base and V 3 bases, and 0 bases lay outside the gene matches. The CDR3 sequence is CASSETSGGTDTQYF. DNA of the CDR3: TGTGCCAGCAGTGAGACTAGCGGGGGCACAGATACGCAGTATTTT.

The V gene is TRBV29-1, the J gene TRBJ2-7; 7 nucleotides line up with TRBD1. This CDR3 is 15 amino acids long. Germline CDR1 and CDR2: SQVTM and ANQGSEA. V was clipped by 0 bases and J by 2 bases; unmatched bases: 7. The CDR3 here is CSVEDPRDSTYEQYF. CDR3 coding DNA: TGCAGCGTTGAAGACCCCAGGGACAGTACCTACGAGCAGTACTTC.

The chain employs TRBV29-1 and TRBJ2-7, with a possible D match to TRBD2 (6 bases). This CDR3 spans 13 amino acids. V was pared by 4 bases and J by 2 bases, with 12 bases between. CDR1 and CDR2 from the germline V gene are SQVTM and ANQGSEA. CDR3 coding DNA: TGCAGCGTTGTACAACGGGAGACCTACGAGCAGTACTTC. Translation: CSVVQRETYEQYF.

The chain combines TRBV7-9 with TRBJ2-1; 15 bases map to TRBD2. The V segment lost 1 base and the J segment 6 bases; nucleotides outside the gene matches: 4. Per the germline V gene, CDR1 is SEHNR and CDR2 is FQNEAQ (reference sequence). This CDR3 comprises 17 residues. The CDR3 reads CASSLGGTSGRFNEQFF. The DNA of the CDR3 is TGTGCCAGCAGCTTAGGAGGGACTAGCGGGAGGTTCAATGAGCAGTTCTTC. Full variable domain (rest looked up from reference TRBV7-9 and TRBJ2-1): DTGVSQNPRHKITKRGQNVTFRCDPISEHNRLYWYRQTLGQGPEFLTYFQNEAQLEKSRLLSDRFSAERPKGSFSTLEIQRTEQGDSAMYLCASSLGGTSGRFNEQFFGPGTRLTVL.

The rearrangement links TRBV5-1 to TRBJ2-5; D might be TRBD2 (5 bases). The V end lost 2 bases, the J end lost 5 bases, and 13 bases lay between the germline ends. This CDR3 has 14 amino acids. Germline-derived CDR1 and CDR2 are SGHRS and YFSETQ. In DNA form, the CDR3 reads TGCGCCAGCAGCTTAACTAGTACGGGGGAGACCCAGTACTTC. The encoded protein is CASSLTSTGETQYF.

The chain joins TRBV13 to TRBJ1-1; 11 bases map to TRBD1. There are 16 residues in the CDR3. Trimming cost V 4 bases and J 4 bases; bases outside gene matches: 8. Per the germline V gene, CDR1 is PRHDT and CDR2 is FYEKMQ (reference sequence). Here the CDR3 DNA reads TGTGCCAGCAGCTCTACCTCAGGGACAGGGGGCACTGAAGCTTTCTTT. Its translation is CASSSTSGTGGTEAFF.

The chain carries TRBV27 and TRBJ2-5; TRBD1 agrees at 11 bases. This CDR3 contains 15 residues. The germline gives CDR1 MNHEY, CDR2 SMNVEV (reference sequence). J was trimmed by 5 bases and V by 5 bases; bases with no gene match: 7. In DNA form, the CDR3 reads TGTGCCAGCAGTCTGGACAGGGGGCGGGCTGAGACCCAGTACTTC. Translated, it gives CASSLDRGRAETQYF.

The chain is built from TRBV28 and TRBJ2-1, with 7 bases fitting TRBD1. Germline loops: CDR1 MDHEN, CDR2 SYDVKM. Trimming removed 5 bases from V and 4 bases from J; junction bases left unmatched: 14. This CDR3 has 17 amino acids. CDR3 protein: CASSIPVRDRYYNEQFF. Written as DNA, the CDR3 is TGTGCCAGCAGTATCCCGGTCCGGGACAGATATTACAATGAGCAGTTCTTC.

A note on this clone: At one end, the junction sequence differs from germline, possibly due to a read error. This sequence joins TRBV6-4 and TRBJ1-2; D possibly corresponds to TRBD1 (6 bases). The germline CDR1 and CDR2 sequences are MRHNA and SNTAGT. This CDR3 has 15 residues. CDR3 coding DNA: TGTCCCAGCAGTCCACAGGGTAGGGTCGGCTATGGCTACACCTTC. Protein sequence: CPSSPQGRVGYGYTF.

The chain is built from TRBV29-1 and TRBJ2-3; D is perhaps TRBD1 (6 bases). V shed 1 base and J shed 0 bases, with 11 bases lying between them. From germline, CDR1 is SQVTM and CDR2 ANQGSEA. The CDR3 length is 15 residues. For the CDR3, the DNA is TGCAGCGTTGAAGGCAGGGGCCAAAGCACAGATACGCAGTATTTT. Protein: CSVEGRGQSTDTQYF.